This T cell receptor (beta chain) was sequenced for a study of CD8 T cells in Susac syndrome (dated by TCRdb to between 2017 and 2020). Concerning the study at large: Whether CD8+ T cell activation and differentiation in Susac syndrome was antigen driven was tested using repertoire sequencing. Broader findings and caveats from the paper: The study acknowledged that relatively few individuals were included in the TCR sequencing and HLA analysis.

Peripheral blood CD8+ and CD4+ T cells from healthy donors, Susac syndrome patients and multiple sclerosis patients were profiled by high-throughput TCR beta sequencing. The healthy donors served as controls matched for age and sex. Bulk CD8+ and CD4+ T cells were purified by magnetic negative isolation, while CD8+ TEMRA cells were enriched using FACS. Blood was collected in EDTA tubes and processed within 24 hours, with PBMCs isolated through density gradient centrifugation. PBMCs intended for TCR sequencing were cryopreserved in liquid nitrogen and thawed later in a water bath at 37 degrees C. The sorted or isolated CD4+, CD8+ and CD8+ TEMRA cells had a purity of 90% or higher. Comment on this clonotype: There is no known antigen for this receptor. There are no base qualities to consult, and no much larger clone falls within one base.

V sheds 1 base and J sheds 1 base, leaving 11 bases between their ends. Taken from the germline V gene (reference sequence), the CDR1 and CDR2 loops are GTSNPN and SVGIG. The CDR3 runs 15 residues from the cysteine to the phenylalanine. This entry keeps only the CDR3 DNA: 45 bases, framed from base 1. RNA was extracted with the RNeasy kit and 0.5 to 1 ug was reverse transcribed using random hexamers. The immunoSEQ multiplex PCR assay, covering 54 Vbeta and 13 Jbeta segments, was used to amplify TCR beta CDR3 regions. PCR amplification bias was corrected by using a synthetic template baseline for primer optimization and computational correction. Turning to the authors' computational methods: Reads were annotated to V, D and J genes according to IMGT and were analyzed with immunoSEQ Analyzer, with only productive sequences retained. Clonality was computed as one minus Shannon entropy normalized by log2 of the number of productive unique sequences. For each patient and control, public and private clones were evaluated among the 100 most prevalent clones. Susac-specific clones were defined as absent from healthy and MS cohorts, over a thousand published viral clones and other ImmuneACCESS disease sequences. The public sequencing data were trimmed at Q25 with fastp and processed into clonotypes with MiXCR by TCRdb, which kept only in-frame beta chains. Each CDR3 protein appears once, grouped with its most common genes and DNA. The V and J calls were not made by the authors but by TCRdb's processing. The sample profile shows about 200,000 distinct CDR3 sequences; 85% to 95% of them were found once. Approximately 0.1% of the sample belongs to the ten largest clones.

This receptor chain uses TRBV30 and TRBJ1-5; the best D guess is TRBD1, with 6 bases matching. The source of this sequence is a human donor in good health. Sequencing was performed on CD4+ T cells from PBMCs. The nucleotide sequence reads TGTGCCTGGAGTGCACACACAGGGAGCAATCAGCCCCAGCATTTT. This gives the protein CAWSAHTGSNQPQHF.